These 4 T cell receptor beta chains were all obtained from the same sample, sequenced in a study of tumour-infiltrating T cells in Burkitt lymphoma. TCRdb's table, derived via immunoSEQ multiplex PCR, lists solely in-frame clones and lacks some. The sample has about 620 clones; 80% to 95% are singletons. The source material was tumor tissue. The receptors here all came from a human donor with Burkitt lymphoma.

This chain connects TRBV6-1 to TRBJ1-5; D not certain. Germline CDR1 MNHNS, CDR2 SASEGT. The CDR3 sequence is 14 residues long. The V gene lost 9 bases and the J gene lost 0 bases, with 12 bases spanning the gap. This CDR3 reads CASRLSYSNQPQHF. The CDR3 DNA is TGTGCCAGTAGACTGTCATATAGCAATCAGCCCCAGCATTTT.

The chain carries TRBV2 and TRBJ2-1; 10 positions agree with TRBD2. CDR3 length: 14 residues. The germline V gene has CDR1 SNHLY and CDR2 FYNNEI. V lost 5 bases, J lost 9 bases, and 7 bases stayed unmatched. CDR3 residues: CASSYLAGVAEQFF. The CDR3 DNA reads as TGTGCCAGCAGTTACCTAGCGGGAGTCGCTGAGCAGTTCTTC.

The chain is built from TRBV30 and TRBJ1-5, with a tentative D call TRBD1 (5 bases). Germline V gene data show CDR1 as GTSNPN and CDR2 as SVGIG (reference sequence). Trimming cost V 1 base and J 8 bases, with 9 bases left between them. CDR3 length: 12 residues. The CDR3 DNA is TGTGCCTGGAGTGAGGGGATGAAGCCCCAGCATTTT. Amino acids: CAWSEGMKPQHF. The variable domain in full, with the rest retrieved from reference TRBV30 and TRBJ1-5, is SQTIHQWPATLVQPVGSPLSLECTVEGTSNPNLYWYRQAAGRGLQLLFYSVGIGQISSEVPQNLSASRPQDRQFILSSKKLLLSDSGFYLCAWSEGMKPQHFGDGTRLSIL.

The chain is built from TRBV10-3 and TRBJ1-1; possibly TRBD1 for D (5 bases). Trimming removed 3 bases from V and 8 bases from J, with 16 bases in between. Germline lookup yields CDR1 ENHRY and CDR2 SYGVKD. The CDR3 sequence is 14 residues long. The CDR3 spells CAISENGWGKEAFF. The DNA for the CDR3 is TGTGCCATCAGTGAAAACGGGTGGGGGAAAGAAGCTTTCTTT.